A selection of T cell receptor beta chains follows, all from one sample in a study of T cells in Graves' hyperthyroidism and ophthalmopathy. TCRdb fed the multiplex PCR reads into MiXCR, producing one record per CDR3 protein. The data hold about 640,000 distinct CDR3 sequences, with about a fifth observed a single time. Material for sequencing was blood. These receptors were collected from a young man with Graves' ophthalmopathy. Both conserved end residues are part of each CDR3. The D gene is left open where the match is weak. Clone size is not always given. Where it is, it says once, few, many or a class for expanded clones.

J,D,size,V,DNA,CDR3
TRBJ2-1,.,few,TRBV9,TGTGCCAGCAGCGCCCGCCCTCGACTCGGAGCTGAGCAGTTCTTC,CASSARPRLGAEQFF
TRBJ2-5,TRBD1,few,TRBV5-1,TGCGCCAGCAGCCCCGGGGACAGGGCCTACCAAGAGACCCAGTACTTC,CASSPGDRAYQETQYF
TRBJ2-7,TRBD2,.,TRBV28,TGTGCCAGCAGTTTAGGTGGTAGCGGGACTGACGAGCAGTACTTC,CASSLGGSGTDEQYF
TRBJ1-1,TRBD1,.,TRBV19,TGTGCCAGTAGACTACCGGGACAGGGGGCTGAAGCTTTCTTT,CASRLPGQGAEAFF
TRBJ2-1,TRBD2,many,TRBV20-1,TGCAGTGCTAGAGACCCTAGCGGGAGGGACAATGAGCAGTTCTTC,CSARDPSGRDNEQFF
TRBJ2-1,TRBD2,few,TRBV5-5,TGTGCCAGCAGCCTTAGGCTGGGACTAGGGTCCTACAATGAGCAGTTCTTC,CASSLRLGLGSYNEQFF
TRBJ2-7,TRBD1,.,TRBV7-9,TGTGCCAGCAGCAAACCCGGGACAGGGGTCTACGAGCAGTACTTC,CASSKPGTGVYEQYF
TRBJ2-7,.,.,TRBV24-1,TGTGCCACCAGTGCCGGGGACGTTCCCTACGAGCAGTACTTC,CATSAGDVPYEQYF
TRBJ2-2,TRBD2,few,TRBV3-1,TGTGCCAGCAGCCTCCGGGACGCCGGGGGGACCGGGGAGCTGTTTTTT,CASSLRDAGGTGELFF
TRBJ2-3,.,.,TRBV19,TGTGCCAGTACAGGACTTGGGGCTGGCACAGATACGCAGTATTTT,CASTGLGAGTDTQYF
TRBJ2-3,TRBD2,many,TRBV6-1,TGTGCCAGCATAGAGACGGGAGGCGTTCCAGATACGCAGTATTTT,CASIETGGVPDTQYF
TRBJ2-1,TRBD2,.,TRBV7-9,TGTGCCAGCAGCTCCCCTAGCGGGAGTTACAATGAGCAGTTCTTC,CASSSPSGSYNEQFF
TRBJ2-1,TRBD2,few,TRBV9,TGTGCCAGCAGCGCATCCGGGACTAGCGGGGTCAATGAGCAGTTCTTC,CASSASGTSGVNEQFF
TRBJ2-7,.,few,TRBV11-2,TGTGCCAGCAGCTTCGCAACCTACGAGCAGTACTTC,CASSFATYEQYF
TRBJ2-2,TRBD2,few,TRBV2,TGTGCCAGCAGGCCGAATAGCGGGGGCACCGGGGAGCTGTTTTTT,CASRPNSGGTGELFF
TRBJ1-1,TRBD1,once,TRBV19,TGTGCCAGTAGGGAAAAGACCGGGACAGGGGGCACTGAAGCTTTCTTT,CASREKTGTGGTEAFF
TRBJ2-7,TRBD2,.,TRBV5-1,TGCGCCAGCAGCTTGTTTAGCGGGAGCGACGAGCAGTACTTC,CASSLFSGSDEQYF
TRBJ1-3,TRBD1,few,TRBV27,TGTGCCAGCAGTCAACAGGGGACAGGAAACACCATATATTTT,CASSQQGTGNTIYF
TRBJ2-3,.,.,TRBV4-1,TGCGCCAGCAGCCAAGATGACAAAGACGCAGATACGCAGTATTTT,CASSQDDKDADTQYF